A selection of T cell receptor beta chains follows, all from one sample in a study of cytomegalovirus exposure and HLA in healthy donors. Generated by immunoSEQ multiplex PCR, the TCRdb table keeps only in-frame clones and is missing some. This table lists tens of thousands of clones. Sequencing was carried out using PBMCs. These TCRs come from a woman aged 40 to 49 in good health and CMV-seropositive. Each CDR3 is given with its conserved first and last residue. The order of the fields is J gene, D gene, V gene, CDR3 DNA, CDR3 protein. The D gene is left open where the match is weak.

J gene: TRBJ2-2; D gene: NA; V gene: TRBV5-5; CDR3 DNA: TGTGCCAGCAGCTTGGTCAGGCCCACCGGGGAGCTGTTTTTT; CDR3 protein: CASSLVRPTGELFF
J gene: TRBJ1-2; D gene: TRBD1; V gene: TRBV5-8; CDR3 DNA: TGTGCCAGCAGCCTGGGGACAGGGGTCGGCTACACCTTC; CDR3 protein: CASSLGTGVGYTF
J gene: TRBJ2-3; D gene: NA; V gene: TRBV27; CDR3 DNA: TGTGCCAGCAGTTGGCCCGGAGCAACGCAGTATTTT; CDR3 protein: CASSWPGATQYF
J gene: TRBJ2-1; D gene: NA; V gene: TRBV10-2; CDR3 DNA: TGCGCCAGCAGTGAGTCGAGTTCAACCGACAATGAGCAGTTCTTC; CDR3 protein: CASSESSSTDNEQFF
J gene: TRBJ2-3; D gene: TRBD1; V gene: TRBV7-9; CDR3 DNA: TGTGCCAGCAGCTTAGGACAGGGGGTGGATACGCAGTATTTT; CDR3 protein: CASSLGQGVDTQYF
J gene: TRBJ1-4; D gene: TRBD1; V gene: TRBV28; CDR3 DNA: TGTGCCAGCAGTTTGGGCAGGGGGTGGTCTAATGAAAAACTGTTTTTT; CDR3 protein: CASSLGRGWSNEKLFF
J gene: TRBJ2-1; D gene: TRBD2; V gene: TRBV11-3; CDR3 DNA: TGTGCCAGCGGGACTAGCTCCTACAATGAGCAGTTCTTC; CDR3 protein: CASGTSSYNEQFF
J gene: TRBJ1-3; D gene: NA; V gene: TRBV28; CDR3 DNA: TGTGCCAGCAGTGATCAGGTACTCTCTGGAAACACCATATATTTT; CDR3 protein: CASSDQVLSGNTIYF
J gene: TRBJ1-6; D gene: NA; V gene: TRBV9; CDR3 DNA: TGTGCCAGCAGCGTAGGCCCCGGGTCGGAAGATTCACCCCTCCACTTT; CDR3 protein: CASSVGPGSEDSPLHF
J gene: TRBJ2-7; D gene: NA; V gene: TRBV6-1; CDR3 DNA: TGTGCCAGCAGCGGAATCAGGGGGGTCTCGGCCGAGCAGTACTTC; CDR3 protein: CASSGIRGVSAEQYF
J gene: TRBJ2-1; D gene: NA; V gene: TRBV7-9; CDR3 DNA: TGTGCCAGCAGCTCGGGGAGCGTTTTCTACAATGAGCAGTTCTTC; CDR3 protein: CASSSGSVFYNEQFF
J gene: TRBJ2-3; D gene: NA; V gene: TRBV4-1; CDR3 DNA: TGCGCCAGCAGCCAAGGGGGCGGAGATACGCAGTATTTT; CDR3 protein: CASSQGGGDTQYF
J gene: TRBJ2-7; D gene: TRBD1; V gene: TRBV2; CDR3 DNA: TGTGCCAGCAATGGACAGGGGGCCTACGAGCAGTACTTC; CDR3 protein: CASNGQGAYEQYF
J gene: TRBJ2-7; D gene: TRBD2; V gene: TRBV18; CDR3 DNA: TGTGCCAGCTCACCCCCAGCGGGAGTGTACGAGCAGTACTTC; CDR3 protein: CASSPPAGVYEQYF
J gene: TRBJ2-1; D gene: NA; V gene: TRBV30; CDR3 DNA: TGTGCCTGGGCCGTTTCGGGGAACGAGCAGTTCTTC; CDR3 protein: CAWAVSGNEQFF
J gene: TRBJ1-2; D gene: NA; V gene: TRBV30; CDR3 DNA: TGTGCCTGGAGTCGCCGCGGGCTCAACTATGGCTACACCTTC; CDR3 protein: CAWSRRGLNYGYTF
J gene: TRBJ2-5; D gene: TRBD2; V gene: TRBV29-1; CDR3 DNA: TGCAGCGGCTCGGGGATCCGGACTAGCGGGAGGCGAGAGACCCAGTACTTC; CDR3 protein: CSGSGIRTSGRRETQYF
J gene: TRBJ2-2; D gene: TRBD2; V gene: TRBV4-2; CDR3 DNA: TGTGCCAGCAGCCAAACTAGCGGGAGGGGCACCGGGGAGCTGTTTTTT; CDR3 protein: CASSQTSGRGTGELFF
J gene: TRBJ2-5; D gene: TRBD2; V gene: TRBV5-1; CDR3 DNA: TGCGCCAGCAGCCTCCAGACTAGCGTCGAGACCCAGTACTTC; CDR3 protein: CASSLQTSVETQYF
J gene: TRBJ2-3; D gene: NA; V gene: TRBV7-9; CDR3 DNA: TGTGCCAGCAGCTACCGTACTAGCACAGATACGCAGTATTTT; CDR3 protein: CASSYRTSTDTQYF
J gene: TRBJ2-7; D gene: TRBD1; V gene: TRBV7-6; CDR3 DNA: TGTGCCAGCAGCTTACCGACAGGGGCCTTCTACGAGCAGTACTTC; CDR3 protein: CASSLPTGAFYEQYF
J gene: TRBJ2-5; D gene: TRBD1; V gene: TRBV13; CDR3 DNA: TGTGCCAGCAGTCGGCGACAGGGACAAGAGACCCAGTACTTC; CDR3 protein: CASSRRQGQETQYF
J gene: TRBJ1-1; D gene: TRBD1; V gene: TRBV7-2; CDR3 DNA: TGTGCCAGCGGCCTCTATGGGGACAGTTTT; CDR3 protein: CASGLYGDSF
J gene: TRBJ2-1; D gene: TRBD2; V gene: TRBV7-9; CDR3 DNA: TGTGCCAGCAGCTTAATTAGCGGGAGTAACAATGAGCAGTTCTTC; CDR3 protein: CASSLISGSNNEQFF
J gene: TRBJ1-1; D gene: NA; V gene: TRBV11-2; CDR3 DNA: TGTGCCAGCAGCTTAGCCACAACAGGTGACACTGAAGCTTTCTTT; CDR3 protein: CASSLATTGDTEAFF
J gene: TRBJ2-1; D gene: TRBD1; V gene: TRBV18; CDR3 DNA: TGTGCCAGCTTCACCAATTCTCCGGGACAGGGGGACAATGAGCAGTTCTTC; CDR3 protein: CASFTNSPGQGDNEQFF
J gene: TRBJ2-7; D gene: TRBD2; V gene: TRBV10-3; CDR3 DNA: TGTGCCATCAGAGAGACTAGCGGGAGTTACGAGCAGTACTTC; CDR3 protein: CAIRETSGSYEQYF
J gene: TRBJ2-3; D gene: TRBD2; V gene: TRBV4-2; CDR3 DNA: TGTGCCAGCAGCCATGACGTAGCGGGAGGGACAGATACGCAGTATTTT; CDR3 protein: CASSHDVAGGTDTQYF
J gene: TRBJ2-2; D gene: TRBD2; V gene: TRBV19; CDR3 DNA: TGTGCCAGTAGTATCTTTGGTGTGGGGACTAGCGACACCGGGGAGCTGTTTTTT; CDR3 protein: CASSIFGVGTSDTGELFF
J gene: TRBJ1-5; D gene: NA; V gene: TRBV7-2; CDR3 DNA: TGTGCCAGCACTCCTCCGGGGGGCGCAGGGCAGCCCCAGCATTTT; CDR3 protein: CASTPPGGAGQPQHF
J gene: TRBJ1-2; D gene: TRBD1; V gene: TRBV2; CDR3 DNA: TGTGCCAGCAGTAGTCAGGGGGCGTGGGTCAGTGGCTACACCTTC; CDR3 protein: CASSSQGAWVSGYTF
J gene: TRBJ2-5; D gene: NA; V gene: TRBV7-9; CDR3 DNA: TGTGCCAGCAGCCCACGGATTTCAGGGCGTGAGCAGTACTTC; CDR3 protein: CASSPRISGREQYF
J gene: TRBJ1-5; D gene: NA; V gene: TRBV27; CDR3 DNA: TGTGCCAGCAGTTCCTCTGTCCCCCGGGGAGGGGGGAATCAGCCCCAGCATTTT; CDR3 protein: CASSSSVPRGGGNQPQHF
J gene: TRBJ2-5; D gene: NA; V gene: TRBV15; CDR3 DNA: TGTGCCACCAGCAGAGTGGCTCAAGAGACCCAGTACTTC; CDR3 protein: CATSRVAQETQYF
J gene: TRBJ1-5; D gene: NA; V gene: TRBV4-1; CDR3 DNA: TGCGCCAGCAGCCAAGTTCAGAATAGCAATCAGCCCCAGCATTTT; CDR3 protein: CASSQVQNSNQPQHF
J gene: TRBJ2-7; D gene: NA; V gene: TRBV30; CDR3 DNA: TGTGCCTGGAGTGTACAAAGGGCAGGGGAGCAGTACTTC; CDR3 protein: CAWSVQRAGEQYF
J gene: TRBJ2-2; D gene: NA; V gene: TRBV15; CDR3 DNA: TGTGCCACCAGCAGAGATGGTCGGGAGATCGGGGAGCTGTTTTTT; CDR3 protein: CATSRDGREIGELFF
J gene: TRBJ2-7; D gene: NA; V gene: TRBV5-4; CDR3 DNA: TGTGCCAGCAGCTCTTCCTACGAGCAGTACTTC; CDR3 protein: CASSSSYEQYF
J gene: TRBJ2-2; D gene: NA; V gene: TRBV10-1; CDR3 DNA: TGCGCCAGCATGGGCCCCAACACCGGGGAGCTGTTTTTT; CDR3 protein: CASMGPNTGELFF
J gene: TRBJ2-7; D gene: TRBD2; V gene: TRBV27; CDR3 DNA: TGTGCCAGCAGTAGTTTGGCTAGCGGAGACTACGAGCAGTACTTC; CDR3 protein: CASSSLASGDYEQYF
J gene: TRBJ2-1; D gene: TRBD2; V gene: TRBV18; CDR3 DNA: TGTGCCAGCTCACCGCCCCCACTAGCGGGAGTGTTTAGGAACCAAAATGAGCAGTTCTTC; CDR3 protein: CASSPPPLAGVFRNQNEQFF
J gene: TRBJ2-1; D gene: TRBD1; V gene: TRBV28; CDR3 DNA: TGTGCCAGCACCTCCCCCGGGACAGGGTCCTACAATGAGCAGTTCTTC; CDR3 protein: CASTSPGTGSYNEQFF
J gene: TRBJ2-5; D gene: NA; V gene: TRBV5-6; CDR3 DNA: TGTGCCAGCAGCTATGGTCGGGAGACCCAGTACTTC; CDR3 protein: CASSYGRETQYF
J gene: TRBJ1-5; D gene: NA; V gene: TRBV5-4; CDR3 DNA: TGTGCCAGCAGCGTACAGGGTAGCAATCAGCCCCAGCATTTT; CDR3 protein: CASSVQGSNQPQHF
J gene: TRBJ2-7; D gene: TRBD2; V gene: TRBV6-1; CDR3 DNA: TGTGCCAGCAGTGAAGAAGGGGCGGGGGTTACCTACGAGCAGTACTTC; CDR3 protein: CASSEEGAGVTYEQYF
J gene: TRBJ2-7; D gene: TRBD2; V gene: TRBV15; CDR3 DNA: TGTGCCACCAGCAGAGATCGAACTAGCGCGGGCGAGCAGTACTTC; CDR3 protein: CATSRDRTSAGEQYF
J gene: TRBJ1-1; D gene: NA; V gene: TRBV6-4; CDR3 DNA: TGTGCCAGCAGTGAGACAGGCTTGAACACTGAAGCTTTCTTT; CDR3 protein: CASSETGLNTEAFF
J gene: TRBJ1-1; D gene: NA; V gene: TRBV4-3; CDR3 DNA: TGCGCCAGCAGCCAAGTGAGGTACACTGAAGCTTTCTTT; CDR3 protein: CASSQVRYTEAFF
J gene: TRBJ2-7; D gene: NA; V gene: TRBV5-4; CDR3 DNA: TGTGCCAGCAGCCCCGGGGCTGGGGAGGACGAGCAGTACTTC; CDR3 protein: CASSPGAGEDEQYF
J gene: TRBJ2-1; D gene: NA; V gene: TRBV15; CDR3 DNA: TGTGCCACCCAAGCCAGAGGGAGTTACCCTGAGCAGTTCTTC; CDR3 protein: CATQARGSYPEQFF
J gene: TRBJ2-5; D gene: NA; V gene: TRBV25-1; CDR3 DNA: TGTGCCAGCAGTGAATATGCAGCGGAGACCCAGTACTTC; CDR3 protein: CASSEYAAETQYF
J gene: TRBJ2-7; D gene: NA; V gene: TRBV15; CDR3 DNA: TGTGCCACCAGCAGACAAGGGGCCGTCTACGAGCAGTACTTC; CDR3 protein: CATSRQGAVYEQYF
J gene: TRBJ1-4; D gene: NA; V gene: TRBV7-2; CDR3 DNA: TGTGCCAGCAGCTCCGGGAGGGGAAGCGAAAAACTGTTTTTT; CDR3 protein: CASSSGRGSEKLFF
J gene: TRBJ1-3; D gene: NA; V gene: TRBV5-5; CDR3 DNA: TGTGCCAGCAGCGAGAAGACAGGCCTTCGAACTGGAAACACCATATATTTT; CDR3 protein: CASSEKTGLRTGNTIYF
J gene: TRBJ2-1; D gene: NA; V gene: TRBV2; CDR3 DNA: TGTGCCGGGACTCCGGAGGGAGTCTACAATGAGCAGTTCTTC; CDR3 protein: CAGTPEGVYNEQFF
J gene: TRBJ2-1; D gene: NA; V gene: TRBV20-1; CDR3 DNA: TGCAGTGCTAGTTTAGTTGGTGAGCAGTTCTTC; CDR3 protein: CSASLVGEQFF
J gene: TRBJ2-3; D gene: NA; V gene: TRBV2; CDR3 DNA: TGTGCCAGCACCCCGGGGGTAGCGGCAGATACGCAGTATTTT; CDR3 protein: CASTPGVAADTQYF
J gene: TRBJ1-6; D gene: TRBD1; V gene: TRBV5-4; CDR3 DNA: TGTGCCAGCAGCCAGGGACAGAGCTCCTATAATTCACCCCTCCACTTT; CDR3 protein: CASSQGQSSYNSPLHF
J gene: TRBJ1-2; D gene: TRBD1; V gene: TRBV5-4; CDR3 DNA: TGTGCCAGCAGCTTGGCGAAACAGGGGGGCTATGGCTACACCTTC; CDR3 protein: CASSLAKQGGYGYTF